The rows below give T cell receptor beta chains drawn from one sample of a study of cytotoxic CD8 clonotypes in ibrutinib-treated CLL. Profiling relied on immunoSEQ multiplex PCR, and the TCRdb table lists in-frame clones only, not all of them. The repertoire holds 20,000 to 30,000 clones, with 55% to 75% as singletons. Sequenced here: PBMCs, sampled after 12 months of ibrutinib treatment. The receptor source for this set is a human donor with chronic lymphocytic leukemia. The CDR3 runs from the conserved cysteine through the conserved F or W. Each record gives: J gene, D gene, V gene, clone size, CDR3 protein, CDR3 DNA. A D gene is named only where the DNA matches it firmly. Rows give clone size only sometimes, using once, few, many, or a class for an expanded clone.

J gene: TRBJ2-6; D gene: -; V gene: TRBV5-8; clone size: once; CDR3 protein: CASSLGGLPGANVLTF; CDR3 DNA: TGTGCCAGCAGCTTGGGAGGGCTCCCTGGGGCCAACGTCCTGACTTTC
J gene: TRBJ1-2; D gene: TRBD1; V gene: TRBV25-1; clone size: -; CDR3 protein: CASSDPSGTGNYGYTF; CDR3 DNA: TGTGCCAGCAGTGACCCCTCCGGGACAGGCAACTATGGCTACACCTTC
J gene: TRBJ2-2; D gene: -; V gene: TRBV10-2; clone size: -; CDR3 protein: CASRGAGTAGELFF; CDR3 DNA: TGCGCCAGCAGGGGGGCGGGAACCGCCGGGGAGCTGTTTTTT
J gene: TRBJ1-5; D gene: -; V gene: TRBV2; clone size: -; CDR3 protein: CASSAGTSNQPQHF; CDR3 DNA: TGTGCCAGCAGTGCCGGGACAAGCAATCAGCCCCAGCATTTT
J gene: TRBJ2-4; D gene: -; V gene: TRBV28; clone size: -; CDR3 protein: CAINQGSKNIQYF; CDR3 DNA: TGTGCCATAAATCAGGGGTCCAAAAACATTCAGTACTTC
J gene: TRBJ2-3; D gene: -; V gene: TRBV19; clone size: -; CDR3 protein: CASSIGRRGSTQYF; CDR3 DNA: TGTGCCAGTAGTATAGGCAGGAGGGGCAGTACGCAGTATTTT
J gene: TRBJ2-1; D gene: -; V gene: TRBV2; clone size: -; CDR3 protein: CASKLDNEQFF; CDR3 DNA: TGTGCCAGCAAATTGGACAATGAGCAGTTCTTC
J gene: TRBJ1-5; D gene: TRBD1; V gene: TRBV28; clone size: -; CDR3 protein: CASSGLRGGGQPQHF; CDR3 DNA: TGTGCCAGCAGCGGACTCCGAGGGGGCGGGCAGCCCCAGCATTTT
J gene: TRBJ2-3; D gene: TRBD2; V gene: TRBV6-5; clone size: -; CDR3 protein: CASSYSGGAADTQYF; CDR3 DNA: TGTGCCAGCAGTTATAGCGGGGGGGCTGCAGATACGCAGTATTTT
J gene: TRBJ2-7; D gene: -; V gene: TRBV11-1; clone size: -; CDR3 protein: CASSPESTGYEQYF; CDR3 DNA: TGTGCCAGCAGCCCGGAATCAACGGGCTACGAGCAGTACTTC
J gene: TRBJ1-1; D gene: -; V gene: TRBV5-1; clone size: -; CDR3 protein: CASSLGVNTEAFF; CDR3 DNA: TGCGCCAGCAGCTTGGGAGTGAACACTGAAGCTTTCTTT
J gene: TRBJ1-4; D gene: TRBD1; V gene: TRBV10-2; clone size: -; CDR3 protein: CASRAQGAGEKLFF; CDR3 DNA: TGCGCCAGCAGGGCCCAGGGGGCCGGTGAAAAACTGTTTTTT
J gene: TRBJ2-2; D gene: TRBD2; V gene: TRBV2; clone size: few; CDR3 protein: CASSWTSGGATGELFF; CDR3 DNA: TGTGCCAGCAGTTGGACTAGCGGGGGGGCCACCGGGGAGCTGTTTTTT
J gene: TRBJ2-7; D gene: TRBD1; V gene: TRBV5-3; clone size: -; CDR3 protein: CAPLQGVSYEQYF; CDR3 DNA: TGTGCCCCACTCCAGGGGGTATCCTACGAGCAGTACTTC
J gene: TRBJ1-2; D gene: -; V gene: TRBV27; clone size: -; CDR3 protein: CASSPGQYNYGYTF; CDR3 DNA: TGTGCCAGCAGTCCCGGACAATACAACTATGGCTACACCTTC
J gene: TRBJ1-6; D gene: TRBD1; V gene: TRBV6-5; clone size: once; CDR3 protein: CASGDRGDSPLHF; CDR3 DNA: TGTGCCAGTGGGGACAGGGGGGATTCACCCCTCCACTTT
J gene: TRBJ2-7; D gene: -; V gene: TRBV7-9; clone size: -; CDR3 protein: CASSHGQPHSYEQYF; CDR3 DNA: TGTGCCAGCAGCCACGGACAGCCGCACTCCTACGAGCAGTACTTC
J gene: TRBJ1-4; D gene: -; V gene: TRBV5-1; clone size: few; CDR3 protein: CASSGGAGNNEKLFF; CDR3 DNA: TGCGCCAGCAGCGGTGGGGCGGGGAATAATGAAAAACTGTTTTTT
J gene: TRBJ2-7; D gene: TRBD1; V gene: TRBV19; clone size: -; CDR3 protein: CASSGTGGFNEQYF; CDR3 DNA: TGTGCCAGTAGTGGGACAGGGGGATTCAACGAGCAGTACTTC
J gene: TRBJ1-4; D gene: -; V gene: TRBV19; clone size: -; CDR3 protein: CASTTTAATNEKLFF; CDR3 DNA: TGTGCCAGTACAACGACCGCCGCAACTAATGAAAAACTGTTTTTT
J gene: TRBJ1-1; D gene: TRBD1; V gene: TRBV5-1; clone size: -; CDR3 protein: CASSVAGGAVAFF; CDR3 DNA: TGCGCCAGCAGCGTAGCAGGGGGCGCGGTGGCTTTCTTT
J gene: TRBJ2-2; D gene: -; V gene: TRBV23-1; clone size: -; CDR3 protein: CASGHGELFF; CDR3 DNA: TGCGCCAGTGGCCACGGGGAGCTGTTTTTT
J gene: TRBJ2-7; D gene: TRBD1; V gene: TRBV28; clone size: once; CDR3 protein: CASSIDRGAYEQYF; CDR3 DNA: TGTGCCAGCAGTATCGACAGGGGTGCCTACGAGCAGTACTTC
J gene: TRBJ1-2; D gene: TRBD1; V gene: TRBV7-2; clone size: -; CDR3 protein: CASSPFTYDRDGYTF; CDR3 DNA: TGTGCCAGCAGCCCATTTACTTATGACAGGGACGGCTACACCTTC
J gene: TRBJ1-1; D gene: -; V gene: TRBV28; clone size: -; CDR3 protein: CASRGSGEHTEAFF; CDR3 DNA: TGTGCCAGCAGGGGGTCAGGGGAACACACTGAAGCTTTCTTT
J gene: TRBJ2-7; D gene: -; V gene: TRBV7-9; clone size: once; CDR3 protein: CASSLAVGVYYEQYF; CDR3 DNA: TGTGCCAGCAGCTTAGCAGTCGGCGTTTACTACGAGCAGTACTTC
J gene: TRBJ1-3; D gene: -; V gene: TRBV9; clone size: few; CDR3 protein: CASSVEERWAGNTIYF; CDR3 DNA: TGTGCCAGCAGCGTAGAGGAGCGGTGGGCTGGAAACACCATATATTTT
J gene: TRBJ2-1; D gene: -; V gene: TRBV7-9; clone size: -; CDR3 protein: CASSSYGVGSPPSYNEQFF; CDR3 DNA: TGTGCCAGCAGCTCCTACGGGGTGGGGTCCCCCCCGAGTTACAATGAGCAGTTCTTC
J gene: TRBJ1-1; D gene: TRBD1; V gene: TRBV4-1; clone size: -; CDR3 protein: CASGTGSFGTEAFF; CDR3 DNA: TGCGCGTCGGGGACAGGGAGTTTTGGCACTGAAGCTTTCTTT
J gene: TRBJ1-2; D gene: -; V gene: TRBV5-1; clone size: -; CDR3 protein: CASSLSGSPPTNYGYTF; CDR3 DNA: TGCGCCAGCAGCTTGTCCGGCAGTCCCCCAACTAACTATGGCTACACCTTC
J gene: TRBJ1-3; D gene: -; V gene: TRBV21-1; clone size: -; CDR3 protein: CASSKEDSGLGATGNTIYF; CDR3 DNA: TGTGCCAGCAGCAAAGAAGATTCGGGTCTGGGGGCGACTGGAAACACCATATATTTT
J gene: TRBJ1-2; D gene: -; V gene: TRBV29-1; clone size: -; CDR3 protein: CSVGFLGGNYGYTF; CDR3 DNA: TGCAGCGTTGGCTTTTTAGGGGGAAACTATGGCTACACCTTC
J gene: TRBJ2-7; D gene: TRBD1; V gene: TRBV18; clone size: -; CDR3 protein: CASSPPDRGAYEQYF; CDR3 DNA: TGTGCCAGCTCACCACCGGACAGGGGGGCGTACGAGCAGTACTTC
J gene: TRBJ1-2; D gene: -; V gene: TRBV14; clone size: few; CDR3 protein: CASSQASSGPSRGYTF; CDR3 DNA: TGTGCCAGCAGCCAGGCAAGCTCGGGGCCTAGCAGGGGCTACACCTTC
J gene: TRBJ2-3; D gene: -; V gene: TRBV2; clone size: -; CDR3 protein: CASKGGGASRMTDTQYF; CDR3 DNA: TGTGCCAGCAAGGGAGGGGGGGCAAGTAGGATGACAGATACGCAGTATTTT
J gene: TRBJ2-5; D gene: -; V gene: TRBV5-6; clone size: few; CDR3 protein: CASSLAMAETQYF; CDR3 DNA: TGTGCCAGCAGCTTGGCCATGGCGGAGACCCAGTACTTC
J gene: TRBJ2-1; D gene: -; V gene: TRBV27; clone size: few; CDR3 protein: CASSLPGGHEQFF; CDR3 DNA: TGTGCCAGCAGTTTACCCGGGGGCCATGAGCAGTTCTTC
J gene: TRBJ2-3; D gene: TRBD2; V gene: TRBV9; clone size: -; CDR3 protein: CASSPMGTSGGPGRDTQYF; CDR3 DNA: TGTGCCAGCAGCCCAATGGGGACTAGCGGGGGGCCGGGGAGAGATACGCAGTATTTT
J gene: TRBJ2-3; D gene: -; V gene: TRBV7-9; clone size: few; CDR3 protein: CASSLVGTDTQYF; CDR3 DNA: TGTGCCAGCAGCTTGGTTGGCACAGATACGCAGTATTTT
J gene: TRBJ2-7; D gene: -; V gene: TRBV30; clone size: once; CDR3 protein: CAWSEHGGYEQYF; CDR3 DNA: TGTGCCTGGAGCGAGCATGGGGGTTACGAGCAGTACTTC
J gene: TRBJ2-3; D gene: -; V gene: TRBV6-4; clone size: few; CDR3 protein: CASSDQGRNTDTQYF; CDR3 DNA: TGTGCCAGCAGTGACCAGGGGCGGAACACAGATACGCAGTATTTT
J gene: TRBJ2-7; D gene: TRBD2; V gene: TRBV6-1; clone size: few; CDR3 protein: CAGCYSSGGTYEQYF; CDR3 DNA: TGTGCCGGGTGTTATTCTAGCGGGGGTACCTACGAGCAGTACTTC
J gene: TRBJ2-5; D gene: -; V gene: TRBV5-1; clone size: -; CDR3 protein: CASSPNAEQTGTQYF; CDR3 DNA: TGCGCCAGCAGCCCAAATGCAGAGCAGACAGGGACCCAGTACTTC
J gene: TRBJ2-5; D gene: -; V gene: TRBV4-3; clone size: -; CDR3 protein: CASSQVGDSQETQYF; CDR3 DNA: TGCGCCAGCAGCCAAGTGGGCGACAGCCAAGAGACCCAGTACTTC
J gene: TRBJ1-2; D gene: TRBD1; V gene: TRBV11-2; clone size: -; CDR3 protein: CASRQRGQGHGYTF; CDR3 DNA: TGTGCCAGCAGACAAAGGGGACAGGGCCATGGCTACACCTTC
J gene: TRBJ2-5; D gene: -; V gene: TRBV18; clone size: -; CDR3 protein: CASSEGRRETQYF; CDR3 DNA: TGTGCCAGCTCGGAAGGCCGTCGGGAGACCCAGTACTTC
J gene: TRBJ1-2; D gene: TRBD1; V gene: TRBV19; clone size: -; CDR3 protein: CASRVGTGGGYTF; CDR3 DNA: TGTGCCAGTAGAGTCGGGACAGGGGGCGGCTACACCTTC
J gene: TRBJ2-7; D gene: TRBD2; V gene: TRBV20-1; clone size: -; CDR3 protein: CSAGGGYEQYF; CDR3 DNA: TGCAGTGCCGGGGGGGGCTACGAGCAGTACTTC
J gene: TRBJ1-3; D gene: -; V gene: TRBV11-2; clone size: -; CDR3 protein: CASSLGGASGNTIYF; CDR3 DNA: TGTGCCAGCAGCCTGGGGGGGGCCTCTGGAAACACCATATATTTT
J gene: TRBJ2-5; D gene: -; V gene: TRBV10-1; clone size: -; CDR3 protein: CASRRGGLRTQYF; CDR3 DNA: TGCGCCAGCAGAAGAGGCGGCTTAAGGACCCAGTACTTC